This is a list of T cell receptor beta chains from one sample in a study of cytomegalovirus exposure and HLA in healthy donors. Data came from immunoSEQ multiplex PCR; TCRdb stores just in-frame clones and leaves some out. Altogether approximately 100,000 clones are present, around nine tenths being singletons, with the ten largest covering approximately 4%. Sequencing input: PBMCs. These receptors came from a woman aged 25 to 39 in good health and CMV-seronegative. Each CDR3 is given with its conserved first and last residue. D genes are given only for firm matches. A clone size is listed for some rows: how often the clone was seen (once, few, many), or a class if it is expanded.

v_gene	j_gene	abundance	d_gene	CDR3nt	CDR3aa
TRBV7-6	TRBJ2-2	.	TRBD2	TGTGCCAGCAGCTTTAGCGGGGGGGCCTACACCGGGGAGCTGTTTTTT	CASSFSGGAYTGELFF
TRBV6-4	TRBJ1-1	few	.	TGTGCCACCCGCCTTGCCCCAGGGAACACTGAAGCTTTCTTT	CATRLAPGNTEAFF
TRBV19	TRBJ2-3	.	.	TGTGCCAGTAGTCCTCCCTCCACAGATACGCAGTATTTT	CASSPPSTDTQYF
TRBV5-6	TRBJ2-2	.	.	TGTGCCAGCAGCCGTACATACACCGGGGAGCTGTTTTTT	CASSRTYTGELFF
TRBV5-5	TRBJ1-4	.	TRBD1	TGTGCCAGCAGCTTGGAAGGGGGCACTAATGAAAAACTGTTTTTT	CASSLEGGTNEKLFF
TRBV7-9	TRBJ1-4	.	TRBD1	TGTGCCAGCAGCTCTACCGGGACAGGGAATGAAAAACTGTTTTTT	CASSSTGTGNEKLFF
TRBV19	TRBJ2-7	.	TRBD1	TGTGCCAGTAAAACCGGGACAGGGACCTACGAGCAGTACTTC	CASKTGTGTYEQYF
TRBV5-1	TRBJ2-1	.	.	TGCGCCAGCAGCTTGGAGGCGGATGAGCAGTTCTTC	CASSLEADEQFF
TRBV7-9	TRBJ2-7	.	TRBD2	TGTGCCAGCAGCCGGGCGGGGCAACTAGCGGGTTTTGACGAGCAGTACTTC	CASSRAGQLAGFDEQYF
TRBV7-6	TRBJ2-3	.	.	TGTGCCAGCAGCTTAGAGGCTAGCGGCACAGATACGCAGTATTTT	CASSLEASGTDTQYF
TRBV2	TRBJ1-1	once	.	TGTGCCAGCAGTGACCCGCGGGCTTTCTTT	CASSDPRAFF
TRBV29-1	TRBJ2-1	.	TRBD1	TGCAGCGTTGAAGATCTTGGGAGACAGGGTGTGGGGTTCTTC	CSVEDLGRQGVGFF
TRBV6-5	TRBJ2-6	few	TRBD1	TGTGCCAGCAGCCGGGACAGGGCTGGGGCCAACGTCCTGACTTTC	CASSRDRAGANVLTF
TRBV18	TRBJ2-7	.	.	TGTGCCAGCTCACCATACAGGGACTACGAGCAGTACTTC	CASSPYRDYEQYF
TRBV9	TRBJ2-2	.	.	TGTGCCAGCCCCCAGGGGAGGGGTTGCACCGGGGAGCTGTTTTTT	CASPQGRGCTGELFF
TRBV10-3	TRBJ2-7	.	TRBD1	TGTGCCACACAGGGGGGCTCCAACTACGAGCAGTACTTC	CATQGGSNYEQYF
TRBV9	TRBJ1-1	once	.	TGTGCCAGCAGCGCCCCGGTGGGGCCCGCCACTGAAGCTTTCTTT	CASSAPVGPATEAFF
TRBV6-1	TRBJ2-5	.	.	TGTGCCAGCAACAGGGAGACCCAGTACTTC	CASNRETQYF
TRBV5-1	TRBJ2-1	.	TRBD1	TGCGCCAGCAGCTTGGTAGGGGGCTTCTACAATGAGCAGTTCTTC	CASSLVGGFYNEQFF
TRBV7-2	TRBJ2-7	.	TRBD2	TGTGCCAGCAGCCCGCTCGTAGGAGCGGGAGGCCACGAGCAGTACTTC	CASSPLVGAGGHEQYF
TRBV19	TRBJ2-2	few	.	TGTGCCAGTAGTACAATGAGGGCGGCCGGGGAGCTGTTTTTT	CASSTMRAAGELFF
TRBV6-6	TRBJ1-1	.	TRBD1	TGTGCCAGCAGTTACGGGACAGGGTTGGACACTGAAGCTTTCTTT	CASSYGTGLDTEAFF
TRBV6-6	TRBJ1-5	.	.	TGTGCCAGCAGTAGGACAGACCTCAATCAGCCCCAGCATTTT	CASSRTDLNQPQHF
TRBV9	TRBJ1-3	.	.	TGTGCCAGCAGCGTAGGGGCACTCGTCTCTGGAAACACCATATATTTT	CASSVGALVSGNTIYF
TRBV11-2	TRBJ2-1	.	.	TGTGCCAGCAGCTCCGGACTGAGCTCCTACAATGAGCAGTTCTTC	CASSSGLSSYNEQFF
TRBV28	TRBJ2-4	.	TRBD1	TGTGCCAGCAGTTCAACCCGGGACAGGGGTAGAATTCAGTACTTC	CASSSTRDRGRIQYF
TRBV4-3	TRBJ2-3	.	.	TGCGCCAGCAGCCAACAACTGCCAGATACGCAGTATTTT	CASSQQLPDTQYF
TRBV6-5	TRBJ1-2	few	.	TGTGCCAGCAGTTACCGACGGACACAGGAAGGCTACACCTTC	CASSYRRTQEGYTF
TRBV14	TRBJ2-5	.	TRBD2	TGTGCCAGCAGCCAAGGCCGGGTGGCTAGCGGGAGTTTGGGGCAAGAGACCCAGTACTTC	CASSQGRVASGSLGQETQYF
TRBV12-5	TRBJ2-1	few	.	TGTGCTAGTGGACAGGGCAATCGGGATGAGCAGTTCTTC	CASGQGNRDEQFF
TRBV18	TRBJ2-1	.	.	TGTGCCAGCTCAACCGGGAATGAGCAGTTCTTC	CASSTGNEQFF
TRBV15	TRBJ1-2	.	.	TGTGCCACCAGCAGAGATCGTACAGCCTATGGCTACACCTTC	CATSRDRTAYGYTF
TRBV5-1	TRBJ1-6	.	TRBD1	TGCGCCAGCAGCTTGGATCCAGGGGGCAGAAATTCACCCCTCCACTTT	CASSLDPGGRNSPLHF
TRBV4-1	TRBJ2-1	.	.	TGCGCCAGCAGCCAATTAAGCCACGGGGGCTACAATGAGCAGTTCTTC	CASSQLSHGGYNEQFF
TRBV4-1	TRBJ2-1	.	.	TGCGCCAGCAGCCAGTCCCCCGGCGGGGCGAGCTCCTACAATGAGCAGTTCTTC	CASSQSPGGASSYNEQFF
TRBV7-8	TRBJ2-3	once	TRBD2	TGTGCCAGCAGCTTTTTCGCCCCCGGGACTAGCGGGGGGGCCACAGATACGCAGTATTTT	CASSFFAPGTSGGATDTQYF
TRBV2	TRBJ2-7	.	.	TGTGCCAGCAGTGAGGTAGCGCGGGAGCAGTACTTC	CASSEVAREQYF
TRBV4-2	TRBJ2-1	.	TRBD2	TGTGCCAGCAGCCAAGGTCCTAGCGGGAGGTCGGATGAGCAGTTCTTC	CASSQGPSGRSDEQFF
TRBV7-9	TRBJ2-7	.	TRBD2	TGTGCCAGCAGCCCTAACGGGGGGAGATACGAGCAGTACTTC	CASSPNGGRYEQYF
TRBV27	TRBJ2-2	.	.	TGTGCCAGCAGTTTAGGCAGGGACTACACCGGGGAGCTGTTTTTT	CASSLGRDYTGELFF
TRBV11-1	TRBJ2-7	.	.	TGTGCCAGCAGCCGGACATCGAACGACGCCTACGAGCAGTACTTC	CASSRTSNDAYEQYF
TRBV18	TRBJ2-2	.	TRBD2	TGTGCCAGCTCACCTTTTCTAGCGGAAAACGGGGAGCTGTTTTTT	CASSPFLAENGELFF
TRBV28	TRBJ2-2	.	TRBD1	TGTGCCAGCAGTGACAGGGGGCCGGTCACCGGGGAGCTGTTTTTT	CASSDRGPVTGELFF
TRBV27	TRBJ1-5	.	.	TGTGCCAGCAGTTTATCTTCAGGGGGCAATCAGCCCCAGCATTTT	CASSLSSGGNQPQHF
TRBV5-8	TRBJ2-1	once	TRBD1	TGTGCCAGCAGGGACAGGGGCTTTTACGGCAATGAGCAGTTCTTC	CASRDRGFYGNEQFF
TRBV9	TRBJ2-1	.	TRBD2	TGTGCCAGCAGCGTAGATTCTAGCGGGAGGACTAATGAGCAGTTCTTC	CASSVDSSGRTNEQFF
TRBV25-1	TRBJ1-2	.	.	TGTGCCAGCAGTGAGGAAAGAGGATATGGCTACACCTTC	CASSEERGYGYTF
TRBV7-2	TRBJ1-2	.	TRBD1	TGTGCCAGCAGCCACGACAGGGGGCTCTATGGCTACACCTTC	CASSHDRGLYGYTF
TRBV2	TRBJ1-6	.	.	TGTGCCAGCAGTAGGACTCTGCCCTATAATTCACCCCTCCACTTT	CASSRTLPYNSPLHF